The T cell receptor beta chain under discussion was sequenced for a study of a mutant IDH1 vaccine in newly diagnosed glioma. Time point meaning: baseline, week 1 (first vaccination visit). The treatment here: pre-vaccination baseline after standard-of-care therapy. Germline CDR1 reads KGHSH; CDR2 reads LQKENI. The length of the CDR3 is 16 residues. V lost 5 bases to trimming and J lost 7 bases; unmatched junction nucleotides: 11. This clone was seen once. Using immunoSEQ multiplex PCR, the repertoire was profiled, and TCRdb retains in-frame clones only, with some absent. The top ten hold about 4.8% of the sample, which has about 67,000 clones, about four fifths seen once.

The sequence was collected from a woman aged 18-35 years with glioma. Some clones in this sample may be carry-over from other donors' samples. The material sequenced was peripheral blood mononuclear cells (PBMCs), taken from a glioma patient treated with radiotherapy, temozolomide or both. The rearrangement links TRBV18 to TRBJ1-6; TRBD1 matches at 7 bases. For the CDR3, the DNA is TGTGCCAGCTCATCAACCAGGGGGATCCCGAATTCACCCCTCCACTTT. Its protein is CASSSTRGIPNSPLHF.